This is a list of T cell receptor beta chains from one sample in a study of T-cell memory formation after mild COVID-19. TCRdb itself ran the 5' RACE reads through MiXCR, one entry per CDR3 protein. The sample has fewer than 650,000 distinct CDR3 sequences, about 20% seen once. Sequenced material: PBMCs or a T cell subset sorted from them (not recorded which). Receptor source: an adult woman who had mild COVID-19 (a few samples of this study predate the infection). Cell type and time point are not known. CDR3s leave out the opening cysteine and the closing phenylalanine or tryptophan. Fields, in order: CDR3 protein, V gene, J gene.

cdr3_aa: SVEFRGGGGYT
v_call: TRBV29-1
j_call: TRBJ1-2

cdr3_aa: ASSFHRQGANYGYT
v_call: TRBV12-3/TRBV12-4
j_call: TRBJ1-2

cdr3_aa: SVAGEYSNQPQH
v_call: TRBV29-1
j_call: TRBJ1-5

cdr3_aa: ASSPTSFNEQF
v_call: TRBV7-9
j_call: TRBJ2-1

cdr3_aa: ASSTARAGGRGNIQY
v_call: TRBV19
j_call: TRBJ2-4

cdr3_aa: ASSPEARGLAGGPVFELF
v_call: TRBV4-1
j_call: TRBJ2-2

cdr3_aa: SGRQAETQY
v_call: TRBV29-1
j_call: TRBJ2-5

cdr3_aa: ASSTGTGTAEAF
v_call: TRBV6-2/TRBV6-3
j_call: TRBJ1-1

cdr3_aa: ASSLLTVPYEQY
v_call: TRBV28
j_call: TRBJ2-7

cdr3_aa: ASSLGRRGTEAF
v_call: TRBV5-6
j_call: TRBJ1-1

cdr3_aa: ASSLVLAYNEQF
v_call: TRBV11-2
j_call: TRBJ2-1

cdr3_aa: ASSLAGTSGSYEQY
v_call: TRBV7-9
j_call: TRBJ2-7

cdr3_aa: ASSAGQGALNEQY
v_call: TRBV2
j_call: TRBJ2-7

cdr3_aa: ASSRGTSAGEETQY
v_call: TRBV7-9
j_call: TRBJ2-5

cdr3_aa: ASSLGQLSNEKLF
v_call: TRBV7-9
j_call: TRBJ1-4